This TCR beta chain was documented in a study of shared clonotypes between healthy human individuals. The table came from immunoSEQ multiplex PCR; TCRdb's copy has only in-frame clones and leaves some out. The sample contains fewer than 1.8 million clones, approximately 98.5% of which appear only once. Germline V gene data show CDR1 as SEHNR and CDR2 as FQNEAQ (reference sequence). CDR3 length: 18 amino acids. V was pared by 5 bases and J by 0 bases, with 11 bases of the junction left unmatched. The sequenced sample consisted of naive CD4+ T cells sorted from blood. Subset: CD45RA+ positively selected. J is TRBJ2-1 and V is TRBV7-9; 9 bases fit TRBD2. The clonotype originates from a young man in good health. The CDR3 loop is CASSTLGSGGSSYNEQFF. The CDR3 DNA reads TGTGCCAGCAGCACCTTAGGTAGCGGGGGAAGCTCCTACAATGAGCAGTTCTTC.